This paragraph covers one T cell receptor (beta chain) sequence. These data originate in a study of cytomegalovirus exposure and HLA in healthy donors. Germline CDR1 reads LNHDA; CDR2 reads SQIVND (reference sequence). The CDR3 length is 12 residues. The V end was cut by 5 bases, the J end by 9 bases, with 11 bases between. With 60 Vbeta and 13 Jbeta primers, the PCR was carried out. TCRdb keeps only in-frame clones here, not all; method: immunoSEQ multiplex PCR. The sample includes roughly 140,000 clones, about 80% of them seen just once. This clonotype was sampled from a woman aged 60 to 75 in good health and CMV-seropositive. The material sequenced was PBMCs. The chain couples TRBV19 to TRBJ2-1, with D perhaps matching TRBD2 (6 bases). CDR3: CASSAREVEQFF. The CDR3 nucleotides are TGTGCCAGTAGTGCCAGGGAGGTTGAGCAGTTCTTC.